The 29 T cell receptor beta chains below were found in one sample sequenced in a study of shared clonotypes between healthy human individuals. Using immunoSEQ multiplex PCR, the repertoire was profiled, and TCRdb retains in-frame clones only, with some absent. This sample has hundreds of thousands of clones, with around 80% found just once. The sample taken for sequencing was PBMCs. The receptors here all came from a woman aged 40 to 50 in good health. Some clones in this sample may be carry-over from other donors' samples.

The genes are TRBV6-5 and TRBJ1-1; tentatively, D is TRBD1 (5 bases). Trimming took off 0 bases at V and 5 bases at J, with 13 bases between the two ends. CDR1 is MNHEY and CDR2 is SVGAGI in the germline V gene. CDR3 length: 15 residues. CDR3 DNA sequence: TGTGCCAGCAGTTACTCGTGGGGGGTTGTTACTGAAGCTTTCTTT. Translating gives CASSYSWGVVTEAFF.

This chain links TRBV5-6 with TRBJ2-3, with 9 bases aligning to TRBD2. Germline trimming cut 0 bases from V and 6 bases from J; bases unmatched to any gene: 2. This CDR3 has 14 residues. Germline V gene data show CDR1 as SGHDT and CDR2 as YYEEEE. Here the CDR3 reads CASSLVAGGDTQYF. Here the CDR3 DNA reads TGTGCCAGCAGCTTGGTTGCGGGAGGGGATACGCAGTATTTT.

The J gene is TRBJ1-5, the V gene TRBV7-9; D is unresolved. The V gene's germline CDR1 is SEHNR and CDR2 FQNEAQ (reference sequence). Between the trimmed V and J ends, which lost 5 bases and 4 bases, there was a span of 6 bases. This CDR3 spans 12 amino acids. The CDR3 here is CASSVDNQPQHF. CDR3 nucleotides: TGTGCCAGCAGCGTAGATAATCAGCCCCAGCATTTT.

The CDR3 reads CASSQDRTGTGELFF. The CDR3 coding sequence is TGTGCCAGCAGCCAAGATCGGACAGGGACCGGGGAGCTGTTTTTT. This sequence joins TRBV14 and TRBJ2-2; 8 bases match TRBD1. The CDR3 totals 15 residues. Trimming took 0 bases from V and 5 from J; bases not matched to a gene: 2. Germline values: CDR1 SGHDN, CDR2 FVKESK.

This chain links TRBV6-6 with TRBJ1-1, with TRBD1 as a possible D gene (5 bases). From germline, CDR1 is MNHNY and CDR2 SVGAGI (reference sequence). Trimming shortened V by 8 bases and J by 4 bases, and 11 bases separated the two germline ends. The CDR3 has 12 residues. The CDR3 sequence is CASGGVGTEAFF. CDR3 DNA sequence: TGTGCCAGCGGAGGGGTGGGCACTGAAGCTTTCTTT.

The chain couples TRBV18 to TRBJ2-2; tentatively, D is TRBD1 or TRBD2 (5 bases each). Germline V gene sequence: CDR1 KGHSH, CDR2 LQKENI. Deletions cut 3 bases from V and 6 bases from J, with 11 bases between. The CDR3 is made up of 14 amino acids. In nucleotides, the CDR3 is TGTGCCAGCTCACCCCCGGGGCGGTCCGGGGAGCTGTTTTTT. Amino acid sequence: CASSPPGRSGELFF.

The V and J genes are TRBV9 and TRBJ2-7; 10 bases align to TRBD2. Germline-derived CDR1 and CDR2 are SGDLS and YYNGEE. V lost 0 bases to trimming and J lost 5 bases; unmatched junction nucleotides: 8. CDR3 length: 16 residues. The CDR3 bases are TGTGCCAGCAGCGTAGAGCTAGCGGGAGCTCTCCACGAGCAGTACTTC. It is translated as CASSVELAGALHEQYF. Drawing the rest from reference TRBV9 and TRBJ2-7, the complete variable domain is DSGVTQTPKHLITATGQRVTLRCSPRSGDLSVYWYQQSLDQGLQFLIQYYNGEERAKGNILERFSAQQFPDLHSELNLSSLELGDSALYFCASSVELAGALHEQYFGPGTRLTVT.

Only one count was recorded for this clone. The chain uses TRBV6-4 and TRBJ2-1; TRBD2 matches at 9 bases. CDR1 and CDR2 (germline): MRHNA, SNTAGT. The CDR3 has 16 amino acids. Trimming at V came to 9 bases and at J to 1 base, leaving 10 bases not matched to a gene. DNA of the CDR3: TGTGCCAGGGGAGGAATAGCGGGGGCTTCCTACAATGAGCAGTTCTTC. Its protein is CARGGIAGASYNEQFF.

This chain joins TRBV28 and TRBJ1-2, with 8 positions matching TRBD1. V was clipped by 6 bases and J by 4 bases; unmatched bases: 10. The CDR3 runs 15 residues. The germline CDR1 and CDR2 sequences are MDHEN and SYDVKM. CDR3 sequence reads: CASRPDRGVSYGYTF. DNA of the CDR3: TGTGCCAGCAGGCCCGACAGGGGCGTGAGCTATGGCTACACCTTC.

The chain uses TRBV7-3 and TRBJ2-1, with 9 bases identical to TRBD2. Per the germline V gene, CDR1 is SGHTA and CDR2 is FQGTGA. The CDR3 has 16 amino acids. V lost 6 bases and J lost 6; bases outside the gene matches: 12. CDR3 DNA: TGTGCCAGCAGTTCCATCTTGGGACTAGCCCTCAATGAGCAGTTCTTC. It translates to CASSSILGLALNEQFF.

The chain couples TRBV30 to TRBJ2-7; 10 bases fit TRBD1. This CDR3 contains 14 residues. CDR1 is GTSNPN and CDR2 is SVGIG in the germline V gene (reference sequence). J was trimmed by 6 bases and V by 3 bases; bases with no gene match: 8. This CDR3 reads CAWRLPGQGFEQYF. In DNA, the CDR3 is TGTGCCTGGAGGTTACCGGGACAGGGGTTCGAGCAGTACTTC.

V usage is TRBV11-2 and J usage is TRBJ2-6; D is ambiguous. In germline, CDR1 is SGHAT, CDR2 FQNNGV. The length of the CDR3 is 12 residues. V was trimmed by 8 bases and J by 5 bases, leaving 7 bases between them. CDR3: CASGHWANVLTF. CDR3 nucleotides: TGTGCCAGCGGCCATTGGGCCAACGTCCTGACTTTC.

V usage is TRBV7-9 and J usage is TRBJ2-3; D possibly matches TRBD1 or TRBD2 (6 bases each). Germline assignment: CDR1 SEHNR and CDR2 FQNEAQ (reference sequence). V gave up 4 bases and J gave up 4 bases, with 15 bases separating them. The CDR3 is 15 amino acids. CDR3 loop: CASSSGMGGADTQYF. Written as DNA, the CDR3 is TGTGCCAGCAGCTCCGGGATGGGGGGCGCAGATACGCAGTATTTT.

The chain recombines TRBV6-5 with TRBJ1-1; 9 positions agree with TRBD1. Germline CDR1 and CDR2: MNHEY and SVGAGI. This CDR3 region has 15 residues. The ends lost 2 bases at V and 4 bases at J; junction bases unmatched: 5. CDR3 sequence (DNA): TGTGCCAGCAGTTACCCCGGACAGGGGATCACTGAAGCTTTCTTT. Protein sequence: CASSYPGQGITEAFF.

In DNA, the CDR3 is TGTGCCAGCAGTTCAAGACTAGCGGGTGAAGGGGATACGCAGTATTTT. Protein: CASSSRLAGEGDTQYF. This chain joins TRBV28 and TRBJ2-3; 10 bases agree with TRBD2. J was trimmed by 6 bases and V by 4 bases; bases with no gene match: 10. There are 16 residues in the CDR3. CDR1 is MDHEN and CDR2 is SYDVKM in the germline V gene.

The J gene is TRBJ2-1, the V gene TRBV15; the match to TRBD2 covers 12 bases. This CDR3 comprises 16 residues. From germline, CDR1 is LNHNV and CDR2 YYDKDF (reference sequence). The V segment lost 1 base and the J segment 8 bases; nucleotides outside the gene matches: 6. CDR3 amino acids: CATSRVTSGRFYEQFF. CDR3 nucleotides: TGTGCCACCAGCAGAGTTACTAGCGGGAGGTTCTATGAGCAGTTCTTC. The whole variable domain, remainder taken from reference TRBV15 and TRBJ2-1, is DAMVIQNPRYQVTQFGKPVTLSCSQTLNHNVMYWYQQKSSQAPKLLFHYYDKDFNNEADTPDNFQSRRPNTSFCFLDIRSPGLGDTAMYLCATSRVTSGRFYEQFFGPGTRLTVL.

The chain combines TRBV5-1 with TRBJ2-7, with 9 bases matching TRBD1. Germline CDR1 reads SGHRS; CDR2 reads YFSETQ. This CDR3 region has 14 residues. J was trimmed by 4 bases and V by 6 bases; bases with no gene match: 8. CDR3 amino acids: CASTTGTGNYEQYF. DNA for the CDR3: TGCGCCAGCACTACCGGGACAGGGAATTACGAGCAGTACTTC. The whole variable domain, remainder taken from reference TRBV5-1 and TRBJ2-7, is KAGVTQTPRYLIKTRGQQVTLSCSPISGHRSVSWYQQTPGQGLQFLFEYFSETQRNKGNFPGRFSGRQFSNSRSEMNVSTLELGDSALYLCASTTGTGNYEQYFGPGTRLTVT.

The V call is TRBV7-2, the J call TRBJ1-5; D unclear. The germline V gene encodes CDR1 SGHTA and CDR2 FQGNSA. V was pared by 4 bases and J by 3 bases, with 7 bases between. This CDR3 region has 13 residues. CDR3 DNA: TGTGCCAGCAGCTCAGTTATCAATCAGCCCCAGCATTTT. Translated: CASSSVINQPQHF.

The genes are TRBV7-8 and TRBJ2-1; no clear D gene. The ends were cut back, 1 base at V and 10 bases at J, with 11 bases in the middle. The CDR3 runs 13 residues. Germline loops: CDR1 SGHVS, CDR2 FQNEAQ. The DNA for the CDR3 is TGTGCCAGCAGCTTAGATCCCTATTCGGAGCAGTTCTTC. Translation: CASSLDPYSEQFF.

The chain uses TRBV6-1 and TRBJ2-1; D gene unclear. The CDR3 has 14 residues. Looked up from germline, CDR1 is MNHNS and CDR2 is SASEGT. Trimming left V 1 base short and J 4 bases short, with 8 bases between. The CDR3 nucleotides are TGTGCCAGCAGTGAAGTGTCAGAATACAATGAGCAGTTCTTC. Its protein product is CASSEVSEYNEQFF.

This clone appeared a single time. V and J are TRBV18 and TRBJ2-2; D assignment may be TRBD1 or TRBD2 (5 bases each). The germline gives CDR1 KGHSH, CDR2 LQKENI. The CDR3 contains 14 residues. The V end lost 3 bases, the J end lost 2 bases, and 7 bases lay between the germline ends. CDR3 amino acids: CASSPGTNTGELFF. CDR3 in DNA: TGTGCCAGCTCACCCGGGACCAACACCGGGGAGCTGTTTTTT.

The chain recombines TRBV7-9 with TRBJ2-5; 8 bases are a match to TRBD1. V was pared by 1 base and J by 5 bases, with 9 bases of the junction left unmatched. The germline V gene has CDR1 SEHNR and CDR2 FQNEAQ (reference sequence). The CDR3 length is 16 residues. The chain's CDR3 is CASSLGSRGRGETQYF. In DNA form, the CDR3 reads TGTGCCAGCAGCTTAGGAAGCAGGGGGCGCGGGGAGACCCAGTACTTC. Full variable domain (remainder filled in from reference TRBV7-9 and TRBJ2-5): DTGVSQNPRHKITKRGQNVTFRCDPISEHNRLYWYRQTLGQGPEFLTYFQNEAQLEKSRLLSDRFSAERPKGSFSTLEIQRTEQGDSAMYLCASSLGSRGRGETQYFGPGTRLLVL.

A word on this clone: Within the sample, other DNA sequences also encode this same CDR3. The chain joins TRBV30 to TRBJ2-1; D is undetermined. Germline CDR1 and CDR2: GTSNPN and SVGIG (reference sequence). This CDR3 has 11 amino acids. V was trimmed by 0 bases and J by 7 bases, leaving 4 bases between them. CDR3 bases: TGTGCCTGGAGTGTACGAAATGAGCAGTTCTTC. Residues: CAWSVRNEQFF.

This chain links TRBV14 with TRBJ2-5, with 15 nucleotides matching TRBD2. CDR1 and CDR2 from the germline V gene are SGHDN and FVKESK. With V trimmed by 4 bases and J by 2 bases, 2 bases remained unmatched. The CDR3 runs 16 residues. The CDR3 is CASSPGTSGRQETQYF. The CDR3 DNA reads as TGTGCCAGCAGCCCGGGGACTAGCGGGAGGCAAGAGACCCAGTACTTC.

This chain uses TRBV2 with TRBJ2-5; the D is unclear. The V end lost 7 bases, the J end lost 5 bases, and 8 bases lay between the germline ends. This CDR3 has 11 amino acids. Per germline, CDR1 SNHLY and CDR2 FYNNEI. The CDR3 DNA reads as TGTGCCAGCACCTACTCTGAGACCCAGTACTTC. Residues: CASTYSETQYF.

The CDR3, as DNA: TGTGCCAGCAGTGACTCGCCGGGCGGGGCAGATACGCAGTATTTT. The encoded protein is CASSDSPGGADTQYF. The chain has TRBV6-4 and TRBJ2-3; D is possibly TRBD2 (6 bases). The germline V gene encodes CDR1 MRHNA and CDR2 SNTAGT. The CDR3 runs 15 residues. V lost 0 bases and J 4 bases, leaving 11 bases between the germline ends.

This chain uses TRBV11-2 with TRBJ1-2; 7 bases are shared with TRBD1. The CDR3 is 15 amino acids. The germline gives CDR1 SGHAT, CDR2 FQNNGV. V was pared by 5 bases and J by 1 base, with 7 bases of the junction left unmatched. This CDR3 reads CASSARTGRNYGYTF. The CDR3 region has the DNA TGTGCCAGCAGCGCAAGGACAGGTCGTAACTATGGCTACACCTTC.

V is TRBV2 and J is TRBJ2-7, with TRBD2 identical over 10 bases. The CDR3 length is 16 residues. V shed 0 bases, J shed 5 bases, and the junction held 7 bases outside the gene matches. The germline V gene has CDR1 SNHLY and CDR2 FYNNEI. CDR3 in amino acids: CASSEAGASGRHEQYF. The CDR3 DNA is TGTGCCAGCAGTGAAGCGGGGGCTAGCGGGAGACACGAGCAGTACTTC.

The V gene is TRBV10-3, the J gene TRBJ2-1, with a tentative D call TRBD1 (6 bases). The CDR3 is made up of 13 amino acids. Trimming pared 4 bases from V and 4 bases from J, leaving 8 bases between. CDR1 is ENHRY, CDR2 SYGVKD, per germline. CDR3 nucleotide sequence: TGTGCCATCAGTGGAGGGGGTTACAATGAGCAGTTCTTC. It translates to CAISGGGYNEQFF.